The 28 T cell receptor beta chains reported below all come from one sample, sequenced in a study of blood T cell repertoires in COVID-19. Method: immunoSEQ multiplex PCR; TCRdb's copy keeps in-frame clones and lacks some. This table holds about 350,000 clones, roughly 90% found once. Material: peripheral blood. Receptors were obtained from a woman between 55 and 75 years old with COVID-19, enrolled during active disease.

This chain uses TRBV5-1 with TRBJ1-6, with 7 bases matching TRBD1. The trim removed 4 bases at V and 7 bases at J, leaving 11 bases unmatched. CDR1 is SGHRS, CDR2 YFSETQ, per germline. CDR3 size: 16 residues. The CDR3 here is CASSLQTGSDNSPLHF. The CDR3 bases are TGCGCCAGCAGCCTCCAGACAGGGTCTGACAATTCACCCCTCCACTTT.

The CDR3 protein is CASSLVGSEAYEQYF. CDR3 nucleotides: TGTGCCAGCAGCTTAGTGGGGAGTGAGGCCTACGAGCAGTACTTC. This chain uses TRBV11-2 with TRBJ2-7, with a tentative D call TRBD2 (5 bases). The CDR3 is 15 amino acids. Between the trimmed V and J ends, which lost 1 base and 2 bases, there was a span of 12 bases. Germline CDR1 reads SGHAT; CDR2 reads FQNNGV.

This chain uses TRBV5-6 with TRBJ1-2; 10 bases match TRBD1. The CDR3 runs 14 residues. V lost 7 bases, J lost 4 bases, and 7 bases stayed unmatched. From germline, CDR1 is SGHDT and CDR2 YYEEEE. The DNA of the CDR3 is TGTGCCAGCGGAAGGACAGGGGGTATCTATGGCTACACCTTC. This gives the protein CASGRTGGIYGYTF.

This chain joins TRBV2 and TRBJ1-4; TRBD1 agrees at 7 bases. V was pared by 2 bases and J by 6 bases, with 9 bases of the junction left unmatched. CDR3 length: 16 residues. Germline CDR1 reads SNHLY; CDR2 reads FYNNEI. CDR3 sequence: CASSEFAGRGYEKLFF. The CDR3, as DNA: TGTGCCAGCAGTGAATTTGCAGGCAGGGGGTATGAAAAACTGTTTTTT.

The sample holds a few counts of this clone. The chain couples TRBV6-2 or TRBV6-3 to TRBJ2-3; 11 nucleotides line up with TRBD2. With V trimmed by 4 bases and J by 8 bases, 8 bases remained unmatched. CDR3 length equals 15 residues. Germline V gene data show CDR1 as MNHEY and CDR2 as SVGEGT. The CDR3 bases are TGTGCCAGCAGTTTTACTAGCGGGGGTTCAATTACGCAGTATTTT. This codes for CASSFTSGGSITQYF.

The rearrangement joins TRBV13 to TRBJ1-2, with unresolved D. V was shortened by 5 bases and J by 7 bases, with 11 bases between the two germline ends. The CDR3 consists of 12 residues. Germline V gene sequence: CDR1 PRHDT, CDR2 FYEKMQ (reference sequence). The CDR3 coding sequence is TGTGCCAGCAGCCCCCCGGAGGGTGGCTACACCTTC. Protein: CASSPPEGGYTF. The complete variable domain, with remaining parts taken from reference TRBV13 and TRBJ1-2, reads AAGVIQSPRHLIKEKRETATLKCYPIPRHDTVYWYQQGPGQDPQFLISFYEKMQSDKGSIPDRFSAQQFSDYHSELNMSSLELGDSALYFCASSPPEGGYTFGSGTRLTVV.

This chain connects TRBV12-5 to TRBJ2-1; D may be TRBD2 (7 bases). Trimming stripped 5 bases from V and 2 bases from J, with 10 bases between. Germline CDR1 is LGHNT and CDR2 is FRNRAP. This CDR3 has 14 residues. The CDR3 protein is CASGPGGAYNEQFF. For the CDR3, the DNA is TGTGCTAGTGGTCCGGGGGGCGCCTACAATGAGCAGTTCTTC.

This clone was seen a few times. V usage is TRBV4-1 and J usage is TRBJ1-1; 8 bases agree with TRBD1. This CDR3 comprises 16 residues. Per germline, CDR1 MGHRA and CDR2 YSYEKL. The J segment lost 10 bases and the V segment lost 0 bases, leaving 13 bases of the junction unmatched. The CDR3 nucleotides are TGCGCCAGCAGCCAAGAAACGGTAGGCAGGGGGCGTCGAGCTTTCTTT. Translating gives CASSQETVGRGRRAFF.

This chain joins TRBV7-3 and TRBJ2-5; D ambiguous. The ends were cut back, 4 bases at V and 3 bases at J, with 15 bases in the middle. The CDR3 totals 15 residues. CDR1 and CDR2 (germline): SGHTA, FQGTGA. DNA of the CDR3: TGTGCCAGCAGCTCCTCAGGCAGTTCAGAAGAGACCCAGTACTTC. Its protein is CASSSSGSSEETQYF.

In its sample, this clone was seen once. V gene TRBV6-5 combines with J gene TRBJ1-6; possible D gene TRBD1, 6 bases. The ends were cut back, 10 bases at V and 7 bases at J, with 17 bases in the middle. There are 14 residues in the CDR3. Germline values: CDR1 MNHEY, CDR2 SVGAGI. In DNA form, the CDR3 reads TGTGCCATCAGGCCGGGACAAACGAATTCACCCCTCCACTTT. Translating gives CAIRPGQTNSPLHF.

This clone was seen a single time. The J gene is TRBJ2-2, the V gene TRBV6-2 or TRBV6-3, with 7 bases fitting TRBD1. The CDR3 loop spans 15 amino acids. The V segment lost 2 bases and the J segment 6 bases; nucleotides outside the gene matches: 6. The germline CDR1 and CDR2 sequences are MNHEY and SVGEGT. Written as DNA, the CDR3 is TGTGCCAGCAGTTACAGGGGGCAAGCGTCCGGGGAGCTGTTTTTT. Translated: CASSYRGQASGELFF.

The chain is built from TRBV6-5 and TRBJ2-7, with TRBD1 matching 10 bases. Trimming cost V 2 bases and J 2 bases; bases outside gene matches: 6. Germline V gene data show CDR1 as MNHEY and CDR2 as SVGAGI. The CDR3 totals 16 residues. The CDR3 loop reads CASSYLWGQGTYEQYF. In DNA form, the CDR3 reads TGTGCCAGCAGTTACCTCTGGGGACAGGGGACCTACGAGCAGTACTTC.

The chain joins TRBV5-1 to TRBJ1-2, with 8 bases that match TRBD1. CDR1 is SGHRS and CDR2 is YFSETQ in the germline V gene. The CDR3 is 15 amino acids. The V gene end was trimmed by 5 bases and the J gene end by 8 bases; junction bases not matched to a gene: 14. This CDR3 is CASSPLKTGDYGYTF. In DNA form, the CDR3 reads TGCGCCAGCAGTCCCCTTAAGACAGGGGATTACGGCTACACCTTC.

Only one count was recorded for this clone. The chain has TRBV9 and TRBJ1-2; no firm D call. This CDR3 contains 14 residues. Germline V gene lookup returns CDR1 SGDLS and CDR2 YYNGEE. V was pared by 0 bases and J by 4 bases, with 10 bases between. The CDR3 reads CASSVANEGYGYTF. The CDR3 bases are TGTGCCAGCAGCGTAGCTAACGAGGGCTATGGCTACACCTTC. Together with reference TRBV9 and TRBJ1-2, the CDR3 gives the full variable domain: DSGVTQTPKHLITATGQRVTLRCSPRSGDLSVYWYQQSLDQGLQFLIQYYNGEERAKGNILERFSAQQFPDLHSELNLSSLELGDSALYFCASSVANEGYGYTFGSGTRLTVV.

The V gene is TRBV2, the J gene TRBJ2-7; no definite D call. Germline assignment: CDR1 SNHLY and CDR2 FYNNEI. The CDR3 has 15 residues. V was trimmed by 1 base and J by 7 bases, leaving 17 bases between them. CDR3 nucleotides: TGTGCCAGCAGTGAAGATTCGGCGGTACTACGGGAGCAGTACTTC. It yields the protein CASSEDSAVLREQYF.

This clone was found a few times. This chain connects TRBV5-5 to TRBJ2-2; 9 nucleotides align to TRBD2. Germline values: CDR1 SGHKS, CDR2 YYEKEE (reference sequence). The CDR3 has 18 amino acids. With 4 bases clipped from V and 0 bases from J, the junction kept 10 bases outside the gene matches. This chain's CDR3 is CASSPWWLAGTNTGELFF. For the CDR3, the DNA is TGTGCCAGCAGCCCCTGGTGGCTAGCGGGGACGAACACCGGGGAGCTGTTTTTT.

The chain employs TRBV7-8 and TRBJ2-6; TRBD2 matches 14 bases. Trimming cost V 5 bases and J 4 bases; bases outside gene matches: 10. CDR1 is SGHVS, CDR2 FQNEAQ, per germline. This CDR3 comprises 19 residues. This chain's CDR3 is CASSPGLAGAASGANVLTF. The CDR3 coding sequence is TGTGCCAGCAGCCCGGGACTAGCGGGGGCTGCGTCCGGGGCCAACGTCCTGACTTTC.

CDR3 protein: CASSLTGYYGYTF. The CDR3 nucleotides are TGTGCCAGCAGTCTGACAGGGTACTATGGCTACACCTTC. V is TRBV14 and J is TRBJ1-2; 7 bases align to TRBD1. The CDR3 spans 13 residues. With V trimmed by 6 bases and J by 3 bases, 4 bases remained unmatched. The germline V gene has CDR1 SGHDN and CDR2 FVKESK.

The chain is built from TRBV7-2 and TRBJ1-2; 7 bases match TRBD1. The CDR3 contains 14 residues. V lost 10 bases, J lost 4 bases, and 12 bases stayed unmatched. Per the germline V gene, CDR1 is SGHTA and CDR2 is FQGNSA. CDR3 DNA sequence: TGTGCCATCCTACAAACCGGGACAGTCTATGGCTACACCTTC. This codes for CAILQTGTVYGYTF.

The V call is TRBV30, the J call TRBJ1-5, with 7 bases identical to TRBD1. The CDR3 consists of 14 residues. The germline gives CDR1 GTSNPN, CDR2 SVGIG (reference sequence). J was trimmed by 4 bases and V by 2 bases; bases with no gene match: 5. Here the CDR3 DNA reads TGTGCCTGGAGTTACGGGACAGAGAATCAGCCCCAGCATTTT. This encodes CAWSYGTENQPQHF.

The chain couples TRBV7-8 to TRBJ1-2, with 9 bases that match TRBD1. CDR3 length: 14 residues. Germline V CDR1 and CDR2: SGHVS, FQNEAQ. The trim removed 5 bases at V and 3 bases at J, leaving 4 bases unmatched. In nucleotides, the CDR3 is TGTGCCAGCAGCGGCCGGGACAGGGACTATGGCTACACCTTC. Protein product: CASSGRDRDYGYTF.

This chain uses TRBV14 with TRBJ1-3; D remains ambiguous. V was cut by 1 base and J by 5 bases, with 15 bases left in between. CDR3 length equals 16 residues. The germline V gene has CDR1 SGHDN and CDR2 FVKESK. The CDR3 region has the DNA TGTGCCAGCAGCCAAGTCCGGGGTTCCGGACGAAACACCATATATTTT. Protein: CASSQVRGSGRNTIYF.

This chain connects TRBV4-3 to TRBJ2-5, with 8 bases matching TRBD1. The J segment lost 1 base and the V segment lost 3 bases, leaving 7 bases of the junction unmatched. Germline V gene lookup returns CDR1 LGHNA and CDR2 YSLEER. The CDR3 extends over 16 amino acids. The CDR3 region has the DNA TGCGCCAGCAGCCATGGGACAGGCACCTTCCAAGAGACCCAGTACTTC. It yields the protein CASSHGTGTFQETQYF.

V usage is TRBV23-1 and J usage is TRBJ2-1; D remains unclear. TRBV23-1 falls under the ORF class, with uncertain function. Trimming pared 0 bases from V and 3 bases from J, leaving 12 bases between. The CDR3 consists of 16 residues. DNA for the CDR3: TGCGCCAGCAGTCAATCTGGGCAGGAAGGCTACAATGAGCAGTTCTTC. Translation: CASSQSGQEGYNEQFF.

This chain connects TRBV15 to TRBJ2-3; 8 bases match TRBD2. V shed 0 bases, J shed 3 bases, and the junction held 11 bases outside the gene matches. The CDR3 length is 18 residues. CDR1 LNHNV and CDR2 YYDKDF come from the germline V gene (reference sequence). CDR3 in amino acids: CATSRDTPRGGGTDTQYF. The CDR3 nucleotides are TGTGCCACCAGCAGAGATACCCCTCGGGGCGGGGGGACAGATACGCAGTATTTT.

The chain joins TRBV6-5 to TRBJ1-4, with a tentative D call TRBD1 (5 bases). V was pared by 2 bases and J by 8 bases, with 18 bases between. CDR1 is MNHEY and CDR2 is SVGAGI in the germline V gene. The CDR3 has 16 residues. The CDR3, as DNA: TGTGCCAGCAGTTACGGGGCCTGGGTTCCGACCGAAAAACTGTTTTTT. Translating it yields CASSYGAWVPTEKLFF.

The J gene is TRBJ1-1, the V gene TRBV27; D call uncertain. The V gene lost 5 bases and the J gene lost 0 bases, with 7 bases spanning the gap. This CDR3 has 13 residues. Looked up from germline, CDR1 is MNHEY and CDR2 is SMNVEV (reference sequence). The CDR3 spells CASSPEMNTEAFF. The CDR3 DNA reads TGTGCCAGCAGTCCCGAGATGAACACTGAAGCTTTCTTT.

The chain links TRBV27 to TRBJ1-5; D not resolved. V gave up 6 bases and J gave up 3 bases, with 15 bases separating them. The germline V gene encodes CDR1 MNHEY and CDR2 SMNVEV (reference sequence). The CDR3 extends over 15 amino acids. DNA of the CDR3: TGTGCCAGCAGCCGCAAGTCGGGTAACAATCAGCCCCAGCATTTT. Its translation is CASSRKSGNNQPQHF.